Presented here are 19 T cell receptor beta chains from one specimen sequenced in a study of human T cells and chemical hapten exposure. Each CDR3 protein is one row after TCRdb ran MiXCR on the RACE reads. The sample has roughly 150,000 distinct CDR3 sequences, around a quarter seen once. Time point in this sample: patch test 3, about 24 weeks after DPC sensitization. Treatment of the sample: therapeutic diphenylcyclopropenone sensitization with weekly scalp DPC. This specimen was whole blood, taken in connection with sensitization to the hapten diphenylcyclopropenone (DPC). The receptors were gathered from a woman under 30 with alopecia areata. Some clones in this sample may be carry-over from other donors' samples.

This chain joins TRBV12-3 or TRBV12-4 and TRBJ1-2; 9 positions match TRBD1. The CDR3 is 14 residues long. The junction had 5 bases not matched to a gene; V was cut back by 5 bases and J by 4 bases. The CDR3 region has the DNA TGTGCCAGCAGTCGCGGGACAGGGTCCTATGGCTACACCTTC. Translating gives CASSRGTGSYGYTF.

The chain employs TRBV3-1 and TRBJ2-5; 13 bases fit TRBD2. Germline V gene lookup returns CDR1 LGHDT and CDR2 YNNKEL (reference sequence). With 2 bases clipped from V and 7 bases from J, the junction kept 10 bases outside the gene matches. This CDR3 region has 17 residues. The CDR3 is CASSQLSTSGRPWTQYF. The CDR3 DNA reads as TGTGCCAGCAGCCAACTATCGACTAGCGGGAGGCCTTGGACCCAGTACTTC.

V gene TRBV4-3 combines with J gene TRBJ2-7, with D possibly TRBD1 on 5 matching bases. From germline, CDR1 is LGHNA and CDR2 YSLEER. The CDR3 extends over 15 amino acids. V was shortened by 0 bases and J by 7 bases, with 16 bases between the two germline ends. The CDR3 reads CASSQDWSRAKEQYF. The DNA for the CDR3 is TGCGCCAGCAGCCAAGATTGGTCCAGGGCAAAGGAGCAGTACTTC.

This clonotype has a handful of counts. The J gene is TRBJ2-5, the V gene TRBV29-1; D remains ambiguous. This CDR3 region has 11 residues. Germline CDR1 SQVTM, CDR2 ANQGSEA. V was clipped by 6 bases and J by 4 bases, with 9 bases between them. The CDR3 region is CSVSKGETQYF. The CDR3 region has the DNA TGCAGCGTGAGTAAGGGAGAGACCCAGTACTTC.

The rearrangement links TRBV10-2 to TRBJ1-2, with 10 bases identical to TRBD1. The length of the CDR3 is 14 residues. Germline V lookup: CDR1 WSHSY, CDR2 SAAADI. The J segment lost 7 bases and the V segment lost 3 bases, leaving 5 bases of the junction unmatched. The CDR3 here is CASSDGTGVFGYTF. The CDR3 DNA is TGCGCCAGCAGTGACGGGACAGGGGTGTTTGGCTACACCTTC.

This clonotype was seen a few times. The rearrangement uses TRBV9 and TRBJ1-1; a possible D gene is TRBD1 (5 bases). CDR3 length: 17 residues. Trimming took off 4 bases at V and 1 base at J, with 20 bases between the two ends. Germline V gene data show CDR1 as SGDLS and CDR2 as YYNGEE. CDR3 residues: CASSWGMDGTPNTEAFF. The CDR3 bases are TGTGCCAGCAGCTGGGGGATGGACGGAACTCCGAACACTGAAGCTTTCTTT.

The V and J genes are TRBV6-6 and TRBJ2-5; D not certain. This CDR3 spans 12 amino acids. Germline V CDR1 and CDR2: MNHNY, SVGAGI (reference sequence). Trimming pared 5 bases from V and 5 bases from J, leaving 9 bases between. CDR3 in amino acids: CASSNQYETQYF. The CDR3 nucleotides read TGTGCCAGCAGTAACCAGTACGAGACCCAGTACTTC.

The CDR3, as DNA: TGTGCCAGCAGTTCGGGGCAGGGGAGGTACGAGCAGTACTTC. This codes for CASSSGQGRYEQYF. The chain joins TRBV7-2 to TRBJ2-7; D is perhaps TRBD1 or TRBD2 (6 bases each). The CDR3 length is 14 residues. CDR1 SGHTA and CDR2 FQGNSA come from the germline V gene. Trimming shortened V by 6 bases and J by 4 bases, and 16 bases separated the two germline ends.

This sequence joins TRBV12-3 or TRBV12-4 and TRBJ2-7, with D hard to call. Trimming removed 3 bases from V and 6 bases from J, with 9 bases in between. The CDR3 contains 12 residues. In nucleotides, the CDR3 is TGTGCCAGCAGTTTCTCCCAGGTCGAGCAGTACTTC. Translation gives CASSFSQVEQYF.

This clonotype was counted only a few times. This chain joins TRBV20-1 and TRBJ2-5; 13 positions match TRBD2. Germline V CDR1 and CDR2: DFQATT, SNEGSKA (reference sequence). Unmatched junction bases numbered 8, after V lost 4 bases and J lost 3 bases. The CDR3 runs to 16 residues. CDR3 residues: CSAIQTSGRREETQYF. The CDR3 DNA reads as TGCAGTGCTATCCAGACTAGCGGGAGGAGGGAAGAGACCCAGTACTTC.

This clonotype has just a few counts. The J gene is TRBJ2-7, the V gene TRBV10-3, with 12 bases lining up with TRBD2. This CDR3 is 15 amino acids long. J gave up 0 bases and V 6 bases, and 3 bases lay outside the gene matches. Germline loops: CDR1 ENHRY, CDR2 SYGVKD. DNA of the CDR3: TGTGCCATCAGGGTGGGACTAGCGGGCTCCTACGAGCAGTACTTC. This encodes CAIRVGLAGSYEQYF.

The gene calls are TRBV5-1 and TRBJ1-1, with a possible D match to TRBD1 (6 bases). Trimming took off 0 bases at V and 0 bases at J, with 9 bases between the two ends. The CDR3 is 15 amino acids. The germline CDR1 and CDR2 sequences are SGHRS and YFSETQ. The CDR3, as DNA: TGCGCCAGCAGCTTGGCGGGACACCTGAACACTGAAGCTTTCTTT. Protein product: CASSLAGHLNTEAFF.

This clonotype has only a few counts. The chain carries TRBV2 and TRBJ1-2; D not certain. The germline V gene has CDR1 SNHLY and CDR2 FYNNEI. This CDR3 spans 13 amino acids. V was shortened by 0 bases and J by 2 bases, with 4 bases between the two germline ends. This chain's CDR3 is CASSEARNYGYTF. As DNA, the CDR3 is TGTGCCAGCAGTGAAGCGCGGAACTATGGCTACACCTTC.

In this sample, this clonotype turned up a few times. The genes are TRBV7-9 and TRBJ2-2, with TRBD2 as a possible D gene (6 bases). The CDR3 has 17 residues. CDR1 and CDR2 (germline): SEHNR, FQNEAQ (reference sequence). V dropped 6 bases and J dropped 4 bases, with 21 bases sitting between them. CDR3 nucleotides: TGTGCCAGCAGTTACGGACTCGGGAGAACGGGCACCGGGGAGCTGTTTTTT. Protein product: CASSYGLGRTGTGELFF.

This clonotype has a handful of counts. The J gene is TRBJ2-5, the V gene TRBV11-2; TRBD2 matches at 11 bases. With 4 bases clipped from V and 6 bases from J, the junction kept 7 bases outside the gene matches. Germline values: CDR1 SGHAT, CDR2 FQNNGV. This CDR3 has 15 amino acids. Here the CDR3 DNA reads TGTGCCAGCAGCTCAAGACTAGCGGGGACAAAGACCCAGTACTTC. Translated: CASSSRLAGTKTQYF.

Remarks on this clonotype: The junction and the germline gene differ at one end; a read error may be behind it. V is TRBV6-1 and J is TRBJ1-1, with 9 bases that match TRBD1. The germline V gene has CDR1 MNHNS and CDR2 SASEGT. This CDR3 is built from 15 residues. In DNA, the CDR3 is TGTGCCAGCAGGGGAACAGGGGGCGCGGATACTGACGCTTTCTTT. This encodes CASRGTGGADTDAFF.

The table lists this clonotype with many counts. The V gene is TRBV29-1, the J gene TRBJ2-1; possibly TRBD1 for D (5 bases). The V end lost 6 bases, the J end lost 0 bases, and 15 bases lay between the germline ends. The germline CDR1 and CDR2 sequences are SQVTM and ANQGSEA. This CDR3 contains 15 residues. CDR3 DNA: TGCAGCGTCCGACCTAGGGGAAGCTCCTACAATGAGCAGTTCTTC. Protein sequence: CSVRPRGSSYNEQFF.

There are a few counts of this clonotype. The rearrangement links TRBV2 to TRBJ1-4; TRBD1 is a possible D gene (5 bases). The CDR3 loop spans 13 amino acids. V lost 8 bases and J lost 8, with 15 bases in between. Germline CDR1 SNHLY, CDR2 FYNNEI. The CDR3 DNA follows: TGTGCCAGCTGCCCGGGGCGTCGGGAAAAACTGTTTTTT. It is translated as CASCPGRREKLFF.

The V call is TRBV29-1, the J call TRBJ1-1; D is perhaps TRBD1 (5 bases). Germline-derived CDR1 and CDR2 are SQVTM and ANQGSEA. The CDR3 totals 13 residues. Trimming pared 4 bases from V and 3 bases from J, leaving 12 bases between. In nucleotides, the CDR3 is TGCAGCGTTGGAAGGGGCGCGGACACTGAAGCTTTCTTT. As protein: CSVGRGADTEAFF.